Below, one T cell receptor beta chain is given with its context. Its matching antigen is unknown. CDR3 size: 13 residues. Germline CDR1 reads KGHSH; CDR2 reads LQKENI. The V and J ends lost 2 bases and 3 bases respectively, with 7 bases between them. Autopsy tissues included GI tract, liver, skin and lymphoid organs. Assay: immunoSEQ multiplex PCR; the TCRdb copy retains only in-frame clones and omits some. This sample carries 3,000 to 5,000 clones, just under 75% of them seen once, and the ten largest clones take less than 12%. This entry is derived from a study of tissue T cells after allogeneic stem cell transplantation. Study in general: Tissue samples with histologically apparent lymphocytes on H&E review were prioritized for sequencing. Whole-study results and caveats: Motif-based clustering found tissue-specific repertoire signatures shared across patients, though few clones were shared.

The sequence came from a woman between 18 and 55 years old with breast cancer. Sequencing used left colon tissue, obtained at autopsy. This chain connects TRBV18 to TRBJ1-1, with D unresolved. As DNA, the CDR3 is TGTGCCAGCTCACCAGAGTATGACACTGAAGCTTTCTTT. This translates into CASSPEYDTEAFF.